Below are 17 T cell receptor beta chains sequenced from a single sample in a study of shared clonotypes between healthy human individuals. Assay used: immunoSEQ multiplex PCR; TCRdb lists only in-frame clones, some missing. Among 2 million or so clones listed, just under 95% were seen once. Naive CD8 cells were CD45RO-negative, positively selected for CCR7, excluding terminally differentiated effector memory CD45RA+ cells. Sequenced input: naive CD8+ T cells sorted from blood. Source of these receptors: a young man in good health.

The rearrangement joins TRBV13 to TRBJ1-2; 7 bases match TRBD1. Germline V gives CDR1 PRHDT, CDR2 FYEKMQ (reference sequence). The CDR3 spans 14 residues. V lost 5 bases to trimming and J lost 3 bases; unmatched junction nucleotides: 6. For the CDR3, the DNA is TGTGCCAGCAGCCATGGACAGGAGTACTATGGCTACACCTTC. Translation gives CASSHGQEYYGYTF.

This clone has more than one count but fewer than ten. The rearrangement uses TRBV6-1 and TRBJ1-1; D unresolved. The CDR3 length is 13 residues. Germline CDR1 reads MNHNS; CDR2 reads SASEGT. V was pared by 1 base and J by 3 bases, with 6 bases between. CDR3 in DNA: TGTGCCAGCAGTGAAGTAGGGTACACTGAAGCTTTCTTT. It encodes CASSEVGYTEAFF.

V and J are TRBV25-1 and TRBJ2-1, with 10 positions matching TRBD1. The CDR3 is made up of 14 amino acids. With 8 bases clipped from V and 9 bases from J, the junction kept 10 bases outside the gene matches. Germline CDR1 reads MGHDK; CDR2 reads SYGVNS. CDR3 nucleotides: TGTGCCAGCGATTCGGGACAGGGGCACGGTGAGCAGTTCTTC. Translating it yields CASDSGQGHGEQFF.

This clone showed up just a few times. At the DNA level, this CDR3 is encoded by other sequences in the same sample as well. CDR3 region: CASSLIDEQYF. The CDR3, as DNA: TGTGCCAGCAGCTTAATCGACGAGCAGTACTTC. The chain carries TRBV7-9 and TRBJ2-7; D is undetermined. This CDR3 is 11 amino acids long. Looked up from germline, CDR1 is SEHNR and CDR2 is FQNEAQ (reference sequence). V was pared by 2 bases and J by 5 bases, with 4 bases between.

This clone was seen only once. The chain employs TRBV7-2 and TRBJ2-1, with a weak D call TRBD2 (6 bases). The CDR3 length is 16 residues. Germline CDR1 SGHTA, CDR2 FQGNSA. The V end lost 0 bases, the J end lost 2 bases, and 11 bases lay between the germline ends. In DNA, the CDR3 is TGTGCCAGCAGCTTAGCGGGACTCCTAACCTACAATGAGCAGTTCTTC. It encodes CASSLAGLLTYNEQFF.

The CDR3: CASSQGLAGLLTDTQYF. In DNA form, the CDR3 reads TGCGCCAGCAGCCAAGGTTTAGCGGGGCTACTCACAGATACGCAGTATTTT. This chain links TRBV4-3 with TRBJ2-3, with TRBD2 identical over 8 bases. This CDR3 is 17 amino acids long. The J segment lost 2 bases and the V segment lost 1 base, leaving 8 bases of the junction unmatched. Germline V lookup: CDR1 LGHNA, CDR2 YSLEER.

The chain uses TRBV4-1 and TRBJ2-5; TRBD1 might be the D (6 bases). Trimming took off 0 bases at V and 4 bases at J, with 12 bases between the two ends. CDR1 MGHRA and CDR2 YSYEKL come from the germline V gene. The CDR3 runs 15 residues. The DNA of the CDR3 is TGCGCCAGCAGCCAAGATACAGGGTTCATAGAGACCCAGTACTTC. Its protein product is CASSQDTGFIETQYF.

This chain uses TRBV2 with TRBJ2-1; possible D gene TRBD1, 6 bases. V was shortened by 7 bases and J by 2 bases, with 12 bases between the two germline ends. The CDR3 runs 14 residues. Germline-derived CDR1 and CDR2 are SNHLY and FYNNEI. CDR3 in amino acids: CASKDDRTYNEQFF. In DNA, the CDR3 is TGTGCCAGCAAAGACGACAGGACCTACAATGAGCAGTTCTTC.

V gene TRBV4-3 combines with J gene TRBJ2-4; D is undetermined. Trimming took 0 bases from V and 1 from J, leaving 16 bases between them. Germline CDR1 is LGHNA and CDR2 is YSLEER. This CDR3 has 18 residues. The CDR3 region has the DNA TGCGCCAGCAGCCAAGAACCCGGCCCAAACGAGGCCAAAAACATTCAGTACTTC. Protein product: CASSQEPGPNEAKNIQYF.

The CDR3 sequence: CASSLDYAGGETEAFF. CDR3 nucleotides: TGCGCCAGCAGCTTGGACTATGCAGGAGGGGAAACTGAAGCTTTCTTT. The chain carries TRBV5-1 and TRBJ1-1, with D possibly being TRBD1 (5 bases). Trimming cost V 0 bases and J 5 bases, with 17 bases left between them. From germline, CDR1 is SGHRS and CDR2 YFSETQ. The CDR3 is made up of 16 amino acids.

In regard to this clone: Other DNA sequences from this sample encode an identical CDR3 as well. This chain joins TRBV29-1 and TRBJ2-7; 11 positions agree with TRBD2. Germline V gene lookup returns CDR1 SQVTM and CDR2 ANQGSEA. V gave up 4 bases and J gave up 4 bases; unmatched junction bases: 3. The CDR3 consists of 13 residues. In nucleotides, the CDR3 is TGCAGCGTTGGACTAGCGGGACCGTACGAGCAGTACTTC. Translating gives CSVGLAGPYEQYF.

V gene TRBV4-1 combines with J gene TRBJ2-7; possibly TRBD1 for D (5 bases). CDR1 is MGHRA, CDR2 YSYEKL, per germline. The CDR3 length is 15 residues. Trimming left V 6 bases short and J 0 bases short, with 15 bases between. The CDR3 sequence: CASSQKGLSSYEQYF. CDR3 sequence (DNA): TGCGCCAGCAGTCAAAAGGGGCTCAGCTCCTACGAGCAGTACTTC.

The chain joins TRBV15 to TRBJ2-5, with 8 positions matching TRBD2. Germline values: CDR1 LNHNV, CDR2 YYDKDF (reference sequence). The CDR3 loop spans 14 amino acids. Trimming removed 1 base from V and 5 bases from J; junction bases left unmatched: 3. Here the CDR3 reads CATSRGGGYETQYF. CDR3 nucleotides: TGTGCCACCAGCAGAGGCGGGGGGTATGAGACCCAGTACTTC.

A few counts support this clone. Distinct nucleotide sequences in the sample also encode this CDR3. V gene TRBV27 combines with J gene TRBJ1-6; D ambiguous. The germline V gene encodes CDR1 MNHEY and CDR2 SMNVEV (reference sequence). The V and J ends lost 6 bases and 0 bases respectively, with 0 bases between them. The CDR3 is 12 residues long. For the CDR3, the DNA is TGTGCCAGCAGCTCCTATAATTCACCCCTCCACTTT. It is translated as CASSSYNSPLHF.

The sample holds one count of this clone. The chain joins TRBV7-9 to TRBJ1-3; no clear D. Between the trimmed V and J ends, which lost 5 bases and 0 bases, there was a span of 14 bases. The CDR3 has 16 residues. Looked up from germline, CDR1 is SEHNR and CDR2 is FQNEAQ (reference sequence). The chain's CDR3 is CASSPSDRSSGNTIYF. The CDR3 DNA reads TGTGCCAGCAGCCCGTCGGACCGGAGCTCTGGAAACACCATATATTTT. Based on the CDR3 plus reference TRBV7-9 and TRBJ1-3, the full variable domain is DTGVSQNPRHKITKRGQNVTFRCDPISEHNRLYWYRQTLGQGPEFLTYFQNEAQLEKSRLLSDRFSAERPKGSFSTLEIQRTEQGDSAMYLCASSPSDRSSGNTIYFGEGSWLTVV.

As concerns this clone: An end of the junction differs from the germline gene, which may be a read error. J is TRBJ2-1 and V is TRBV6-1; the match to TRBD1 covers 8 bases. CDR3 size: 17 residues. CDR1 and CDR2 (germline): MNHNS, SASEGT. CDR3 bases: TGTGCCAGCAGGGAAGGCCTCGGGACAGGCCCCTACAATGAGCAGTTCTTC. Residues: CASREGLGTGPYNEQFF.

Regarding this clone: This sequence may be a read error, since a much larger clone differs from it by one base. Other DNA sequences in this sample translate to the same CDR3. CDR3 DNA: TGTGCCTGGAGTGCGACAGGGGGAACTGAAGCTTTCTTT. It specifies CAWSATGGTEAFF. This chain links TRBV30 with TRBJ1-1; 9 nucleotides line up with TRBD1. CDR3 length: 13 amino acids. Germline V CDR1 and CDR2: GTSNPN, SVGIG (reference sequence). V shed 1 base and J 5 bases; nucleotides not matched to a gene: 2.